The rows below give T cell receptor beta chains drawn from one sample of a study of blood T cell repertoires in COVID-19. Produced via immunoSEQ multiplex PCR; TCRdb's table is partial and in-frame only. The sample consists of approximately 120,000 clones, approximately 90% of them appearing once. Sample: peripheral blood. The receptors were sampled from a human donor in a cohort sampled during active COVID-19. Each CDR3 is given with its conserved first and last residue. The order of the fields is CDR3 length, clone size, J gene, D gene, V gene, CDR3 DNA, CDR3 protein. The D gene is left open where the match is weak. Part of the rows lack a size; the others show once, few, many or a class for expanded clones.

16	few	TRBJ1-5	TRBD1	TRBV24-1	TGTGCCACCAGTGATTTGGAGGACAGGGGGCCTCAGCCCCAGCATTTT	CATSDLEDRGPQPQHF
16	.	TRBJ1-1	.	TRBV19	TGTGCCAGTAGTATAGCGCGGGGCAGCTTGAACACTGAAGCTTTCTTT	CASSIARGSLNTEAFF
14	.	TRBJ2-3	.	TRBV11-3	TGTGCCAGCAGGGCCGGGACAAGCACAGATACGCAGTATTTT	CASRAGTSTDTQYF
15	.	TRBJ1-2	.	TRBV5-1	TGCGCCAGCAGCTTGGACGGGGTCCTTAACTATGGCTACACCTTC	CASSLDGVLNYGYTF
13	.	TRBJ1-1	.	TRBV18	TGTGCCAGCTCACCCGGGGTCCTTACTGAAGCTTTCTTT	CASSPGVLTEAFF
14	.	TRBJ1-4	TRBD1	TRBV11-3	TGTGCCAGCAGCCCGGGACAGGGTAATGAAAAACTGTTTTTT	CASSPGQGNEKLFF
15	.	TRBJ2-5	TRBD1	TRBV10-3	TGTGCCACGTCTAGAGCGCAACAGGGGGCCGAGACCCAGTACTTC	CATSRAQQGAETQYF
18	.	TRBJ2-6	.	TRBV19	TGTGCCAGTAGTGATACAGGGCTCCCTATCTCTGGGGCCAACGTCCTGACTTTC	CASSDTGLPISGANVLTF
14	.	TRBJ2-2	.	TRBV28	TGTGCCAGCAGTCGGGGACAGAACACCGGGGAGCTGTTTTTT	CASSRGQNTGELFF
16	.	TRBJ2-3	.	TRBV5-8	TGTGCCAGCAGCCCGCGACAGGCCTCCAACACAGATACGCAGTATTTT	CASSPRQASNTDTQYF
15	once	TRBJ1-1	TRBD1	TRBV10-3	TGTGCCATCAGATCAGGGACAGCCCAGATCACTGAAGCTTTCTTT	CAIRSGTAQITEAFF
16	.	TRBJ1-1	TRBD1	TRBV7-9	TGTGCCAGCAGCCACCACGGGACAGGGGGCTACACTGAAGCTTTCTTT	CASSHHGTGGYTEAFF
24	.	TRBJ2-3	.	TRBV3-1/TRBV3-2	TGTGCCAGCAGCCAAGATCATCGGGGTAGCGGCCCCGGTACATACCGTCAAACCACAGATACGCAGTATTTT	CASSQDHRGSGPGTYRQTTDTQYF
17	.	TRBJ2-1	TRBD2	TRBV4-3	TGCGCCAGCAGCCGCGGGACTAGCGGGAGTATTGTCTATGAGCAGTTCTTC	CASSRGTSGSIVYEQFF
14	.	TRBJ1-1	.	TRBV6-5	TGTGCCAGCAGCTGGACGTTGACTATCACTGAAGCTTTCTTT	CASSWTLTITEAFF
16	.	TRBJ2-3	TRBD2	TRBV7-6	TGTGCCAGCAGCTTAGGGTCCGCGGGAGGGACAGATACGCAGTATTTT	CASSLGSAGGTDTQYF
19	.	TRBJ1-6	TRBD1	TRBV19	TGTGCCAGTAGTATTCGGGACAGGCCTACCAGCTCCTATAATTCACCCCTCCACTTT	CASSIRDRPTSSYNSPLHF
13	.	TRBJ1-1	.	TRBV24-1	TGTGCCACCAGTGATTTTTACGGCGGGAAAGCTTTCTTT	CATSDFYGGKAFF
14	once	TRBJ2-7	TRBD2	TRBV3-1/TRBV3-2	TGTGCCAGCAGCCCTACGGGACTAGCTTACGAGCAGTACTTC	CASSPTGLAYEQYF
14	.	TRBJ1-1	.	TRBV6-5	TGTGCCAGCTCTAAGACAGAAATGAACACTGAAGCTTTCTTT	CASSKTEMNTEAFF
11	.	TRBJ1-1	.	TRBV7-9	TGTGCCAGCAGCGGAGCTTATGAAGCTTTCTTT	CASSGAYEAFF
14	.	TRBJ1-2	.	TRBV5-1	TGCGCCAGCAGCACCGACAGTTCGGGCGATGGCTACACCTTC	CASSTDSSGDGYTF
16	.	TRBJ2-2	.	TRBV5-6	TGTGCCAGCAGCTACGTGGGTAGCGGAAACACCGGGGAGCTGTTTTTT	CASSYVGSGNTGELFF
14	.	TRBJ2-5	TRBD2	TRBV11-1	TGTGCCAGCAGCTCGGGACTAATTCAAGAGACCCAGTACTTC	CASSSGLIQETQYF
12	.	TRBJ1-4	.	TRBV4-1	TGCGCCAGCAGCCAGGCTTACGAAAAACTGTTTTTT	CASSQAYEKLFF
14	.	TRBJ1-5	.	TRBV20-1	TGCAGTGCTAGTTGGAGGGGTGGCAATCAGCCCCAGCATTTT	CSASWRGGNQPQHF
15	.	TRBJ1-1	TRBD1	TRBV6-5	TGTGCCAGCAGATCACAGGGGGTCGGTGACACTGAAGCTTTCTTT	CASRSQGVGDTEAFF
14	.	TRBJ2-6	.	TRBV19	TGTGCCATTTCGGGGTCTCCTGGGGCCAACGTCCTGACTTTC	CAISGSPGANVLTF
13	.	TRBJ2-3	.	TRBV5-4	TGTGCCAGCAGCCTAGCAGGAGGGGATACGCAGTATTTT	CASSLAGGDTQYF
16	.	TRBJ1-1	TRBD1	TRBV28	TGTGCCAGCAGAAGTCGCTTTGGGACAGAGGGCACTGAAGCTTTCTTT	CASRSRFGTEGTEAFF
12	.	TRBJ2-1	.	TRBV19	TGTGCCAGTAGTATAGAGGCCAATGAGCAGTTCTTC	CASSIEANEQFF
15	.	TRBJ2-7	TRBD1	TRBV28	TGTGCCAGCAGTCCCCAGGGACAGGGACCCTACGAGCAGTACTTC	CASSPQGQGPYEQYF
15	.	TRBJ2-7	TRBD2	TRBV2	TGTGCCAGAAACCTACTAGCGGGAGGTCAAGGCGAGCAGTACTTC	CARNLLAGGQGEQYF
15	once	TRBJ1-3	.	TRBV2	TGTGCCAGCAGTAAGGAGGGAACCTCTGGAAACACCATATATTTT	CASSKEGTSGNTIYF
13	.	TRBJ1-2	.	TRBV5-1	TGCGCCAGCAGCTTGGACGGCGGCTATGGCTACACCTTC	CASSLDGGYGYTF
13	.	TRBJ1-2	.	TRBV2	TGTGCCGGCGGGGATCCGGGGTCCTATGGCTACACCTTC	CAGGDPGSYGYTF
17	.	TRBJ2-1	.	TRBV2	TGTGCCAGCAATATAGACCCTGGGGCAGGAGGGTACAATGAGCAGTTCTTC	CASNIDPGAGGYNEQFF
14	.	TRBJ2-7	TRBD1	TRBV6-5	TGTGCCAGCAGCCTAACAGGGGGCCGCTACGAGCAGTACTTC	CASSLTGGRYEQYF
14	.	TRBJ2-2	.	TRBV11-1	TGTGCCAGCAGCTATGGACTGAACACCGGGGAGCTGTTTTTT	CASSYGLNTGELFF
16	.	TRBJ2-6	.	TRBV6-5	TGTGCCAGCAGTTCCCGGCCCTCGGGGGGGGCCAACGTCCTGACTTTC	CASSSRPSGGANVLTF
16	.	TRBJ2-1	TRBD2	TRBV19	TGTGCCAGTAGTCCCCGACTAGCGGGAGATAGAAATGAGCAGTTCTTC	CASSPRLAGDRNEQFF
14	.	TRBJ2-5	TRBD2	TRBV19	TGTGCCAGCGGGGGGACTAGCTGGGGTGAGACCCAGTACTTC	CASGGTSWGETQYF
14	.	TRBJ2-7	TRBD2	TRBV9	TGTGCCAGCAGCGTAGAGAGGGAGGGAAGAGAGCAGTACTTC	CASSVEREGREQYF
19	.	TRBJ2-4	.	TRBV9	TGTGCCAGCAGCCCACGGGGTTCGGGAGAGGTGTGGTCCAAAAACATTCAGTACTTC	CASSPRGSGEVWSKNIQYF
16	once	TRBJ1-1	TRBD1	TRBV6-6	TGTGCCAGCAGCCGTCCCCAGGGGGTGATGAACAGTGAAGCTTTCTTT	CASSRPQGVMNSEAFF
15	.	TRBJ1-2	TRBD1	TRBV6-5	TGTGCCAGCAGTTACTCCGGACAGGGGGTCTATGGCTACACCTTC	CASSYSGQGVYGYTF
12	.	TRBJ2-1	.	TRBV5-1	TGCGCCAGCAGCTTGAGAGGTAGTGAGCAGTTCTTC	CASSLRGSEQFF
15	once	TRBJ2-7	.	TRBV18	TGTGCCAGCTCACCACCGTCGGGACAACTCTACGAGCAGTACTTC	CASSPPSGQLYEQYF
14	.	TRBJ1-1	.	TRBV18	TGTGCCAGCTCACCACAGGGCGGGGGCACTGAAGCTTTCTTT	CASSPQGGGTEAFF
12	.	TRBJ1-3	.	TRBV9	TGTGCCAGCAGCCCACGGGGAAACACCATATATTTT	CASSPRGNTIYF
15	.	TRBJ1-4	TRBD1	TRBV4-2	TGTGCCAGCAGCCAAGGTACAGGGGAAGGTGAAAAACTGTTTTTT	CASSQGTGEGEKLFF
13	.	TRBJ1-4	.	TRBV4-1	TGCGCCACTAAGAACTCACCTAATGAAAAACTGTTTTTT	CATKNSPNEKLFF
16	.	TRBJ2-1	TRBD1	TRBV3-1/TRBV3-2	TGTGCCAGCAGCCGGTGGTCAGGGACAGGGATGAATGAGCAGTTCTTC	CASSRWSGTGMNEQFF
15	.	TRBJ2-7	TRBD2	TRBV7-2	TGTGCCAGCAGCCAAGGGACTAGCGTTTCCTACGAGCAGTACTTC	CASSQGTSVSYEQYF
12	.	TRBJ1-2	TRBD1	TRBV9	TGTGCCAGCAGCGTAGGAGGACAGGGGGGCACCTTC	CASSVGGQGGTF
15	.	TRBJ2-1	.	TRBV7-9	TGTGCCAGCAGCTTAGAGCGTGAACCTTACAATGAGCAGTTCTTC	CASSLEREPYNEQFF
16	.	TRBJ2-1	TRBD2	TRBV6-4	TGTGCCAGCAGTGAAGGACTAGCGGGGGAGGGCAATGAGCAGTTCTTC	CASSEGLAGEGNEQFF
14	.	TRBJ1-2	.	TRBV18	TGTGCCAGCTCACCAGCCGGCAGGAACTATGGCTACACCTTC	CASSPAGRNYGYTF
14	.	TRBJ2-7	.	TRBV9	TGTGCCAGCAGCGTAGTAGGGGCAGCGGGTGAGCAGTACTTC	CASSVVGAAGEQYF
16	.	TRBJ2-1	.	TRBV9	TGTGCCAGCAGCGCAGGAGTCGGGAGCTCCTACAATGAGCAGTTCTTC	CASSAGVGSSYNEQFF